Shown below are 23 T cell receptor beta chains from a single sample sequenced in a study of blood T cells in healthy people across ages. Sample-barcoded 5' priming and a J-beta primer mix drove a second PCR of roughly 6 to 12 cycles. TCRdb analysed the 5' RACE reads with MiXCR anew, one entry per CDR3 protein. Of 650,000 to 700,000 distinct CDR3 sequences in the sample, roughly 32% were seen once. Material for sequencing was blood. Receptor source: a woman of 80 years or more in good health.

This clonotype has just a few counts. An end of the junction does not agree with germline; a read error may underlie this. The chain uses TRBV4-3 and TRBJ1-2, with D possibly being TRBD1 (6 bases). From germline, CDR1 is LGHNA and CDR2 YSLEER. The CDR3 totals 15 residues. As DNA, the CDR3 is TGCGCCAGCAGCCAAGAAACAGGGAGGAACTATGGCTGCACCTTC. This codes for CASSQETGRNYGCTF.

J is TRBJ1-1 and V is TRBV5-1; D ambiguous. The germline V gene has CDR1 SGHRS and CDR2 YFSETQ. Trimming removed 0 bases from V and 1 base from J, with 7 bases in between. This CDR3 is 14 amino acids long. CDR3 nucleotides: TGCGCCAGCAGCTTGGGTTGGGGGAACACTGAAGCTTTCTTT. Protein sequence: CASSLGWGNTEAFF.

The J gene is TRBJ2-7, the V gene TRBV7-9; D remains ambiguous. The CDR3 contains 13 residues. Trimming left V 5 bases short and J 6 bases short, with 14 bases between. Germline V lookup: CDR1 SEHNR, CDR2 FQNEAQ (reference sequence). The DNA of the CDR3 is TGTGCCAGCAGCCAGGACCCCCGGGCCGAGCAGTACTTC. Protein product: CASSQDPRAEQYF.

As regards this clonotype: The junction shows a germline mismatch at one end, possibly a read error. In DNA form, the CDR3 reads TGTGCCGGGAGTGACCGGGACACTGGCTACACCTTC. It codes for CAGSDRDTGYTF. The chain carries TRBV30 and TRBJ1-2, with TRBD1 as a possible D gene (6 bases). Germline V gives CDR1 GTSNPN, CDR2 SVGIG (reference sequence). CDR3 length: 12 residues.

This rearrangement joins TRBV18 to TRBJ2-3, with 8 bases aligning to TRBD1. Germline CDR1 reads KGHSH; CDR2 reads LQKENI. V trimming: 3 bases; J trimming: 2 bases; junction bases outside the gene matches: 7. The CDR3 contains 16 residues. CDR3 sequence: CASSPPTGVSTDTQYF. Written as DNA, the CDR3 is TGTGCCAGCTCACCCCCGACAGGGGTCTCCACAGATACGCAGTATTTT.

The rearrangement uses TRBV24-1 and TRBJ2-5; weak D call: TRBD2 (6 bases). Trimming cost V 4 bases and J 5 bases, with 19 bases left between them. The CDR3 extends over 16 amino acids. The germline V gene has CDR1 KGHDR and CDR2 SFDVKD. CDR3 sequence reads: CATSDPRVGGRETQYF. The DNA of the CDR3 is TGTGCCACCAGTGACCCCCGAGTGGGGGGTCGGGAGACCCAGTACTTC.

The sample holds many counts of this clonotype. The chain links TRBV4-2 to TRBJ2-2; D uncertain. Germline CDR1 LGHNA, CDR2 YNFKEQ. The CDR3 consists of 16 residues. Deletions cut 0 bases from V and 0 bases from J, with 8 bases between. CDR3 DNA: TGTGCCAGCAGCCAAGAACCTAGAGCGAACACCGGGGAGCTGTTTTTT. Amino acids: CASSQEPRANTGELFF.

This clonotype was found a few times. The V and J genes are TRBV2 and TRBJ2-2; 9 bases line up with TRBD1. The CDR3 runs to 14 residues. Per the germline V gene, CDR1 is SNHLY and CDR2 is FYNNEI. Trimming removed 9 bases from V and 3 bases from J; junction bases left unmatched: 5. CDR3 bases: TGTGCCAGTAGGACAGGGGCGGACACCGGGGAGCTGTTTTTT. It codes for CASRTGADTGELFF. The whole variable domain, remainder taken from reference TRBV2 and TRBJ2-2, is EPEVTQTPSHQVTQMGQEVILRCVPISNHLYFYWYRQILGQKVEFLVSFYNNEISEKSEIFDDQFSVERPDGSNFTLKIRSTKLEDSAMYFCASRTGADTGELFFGEGSRLTVL.

V is TRBV29-1 and J is TRBJ1-2; D is unclear. The V gene lost 5 bases and the J gene lost 7 bases, with 17 bases spanning the gap. Germline V CDR1 and CDR2: SQVTM, ANQGSEA. The CDR3 sequence is 13 residues long. The CDR3 coding sequence is TGCAGCGTTTGGGCCGATGAGGGTGCTGGCTACACCTTC. It translates to CSVWADEGAGYTF.

CDR3 residues: CASSLGGDYSYNEQFF. CDR3 in DNA: TGTGCCAGCAGCTTAGGGGGGGACTACTCCTACAATGAGCAGTTCTTC. The chain couples TRBV7-8 to TRBJ2-1; 7 positions agree with TRBD2. The V segment lost 1 base and the J segment 0 bases; nucleotides outside the gene matches: 3. Germline V gene sequence: CDR1 SGHVS, CDR2 FQNEAQ. This CDR3 comprises 16 residues.

The chain employs TRBV20-1 and TRBJ1-5; D gene unclear. The length of the CDR3 is 12 residues. CDR1 is DFQATT, CDR2 SNEGSKA, per germline (reference sequence). Trimming took off 1 base at V and 7 bases at J, with 8 bases between the two ends. The CDR3 here is CSARGESQPQHF. CDR3 DNA sequence: TGCAGTGCTAGAGGTGAGAGCCAGCCCCAGCATTTT.

This clonotype was found many times. The chain has TRBV20-1 and TRBJ2-7; the D is unclear. The CDR3 sequence is 13 residues long. Trimming took off 1 base at V and 2 bases at J, with 9 bases between the two ends. The V gene's germline CDR1 is DFQATT and CDR2 SNEGSKA (reference sequence). The CDR3 bases are TGCAGTGCTAGAGCCGACCGTACCTACGAGCAGTACTTC. Translation: CSARADRTYEQYF.

The CDR3 region is CASSKGGAWEAFF. The CDR3 nucleotides read TGTGCCAGCAGCAAGGGGGGGGCTTGGGAAGCTTTCTTT. The V and J genes are TRBV7-2 and TRBJ1-1; perhaps TRBD1 as D (6 bases). Per germline, CDR1 SGHTA and CDR2 FQGNSA. The CDR3 runs 13 residues. Deletions cut 5 bases from V and 8 bases from J, with 15 bases between. Together with reference TRBV7-2 and TRBJ1-1, the CDR3 gives the full variable domain: GAGVSQSPSNKVTEKGKDVELRCDPISGHTALYWYRQSLGQGLEFLIYFQGNSAPDKSGLPSDRFSAERTGGSVSTLTIQRTQQEDSAVYLCASSKGGAWEAFFGQGTRLTVV.

J is TRBJ2-1 and V is TRBV18, with TRBD1 as a possible D gene (5 bases). Trimming removed 2 bases at V and 5 bases at J, with 16 bases between. Germline V gene lookup returns CDR1 KGHSH and CDR2 LQKENI. This CDR3 is built from 16 residues. In nucleotides, the CDR3 is TGTGCCAGCTCACCAGAGGTCTCCTTAGGGGACAATGAGCAGTTCTTC. As protein: CASSPEVSLGDNEQFF.

This clonotype was counted ten times or more. V gene TRBV6-1 combines with J gene TRBJ2-5; the match to TRBD1 covers 10 bases. V lost 6 bases and J lost 5; bases outside the gene matches: 15. The CDR3 length is 17 residues. In germline, CDR1 is MNHNS, CDR2 SASEGT. The CDR3 region has the DNA TGTGCCAGCAGACGAGCCGGGACAGGGGCCTTAATTGAGACCCAGTACTTC. The encoded protein is CASRRAGTGALIETQYF.

This clonotype has just a few counts. This chain links TRBV7-8 with TRBJ1-6, with D uncertain. Germline V gene sequence: CDR1 SGHVS, CDR2 FQNEAQ. CDR3 length: 13 residues. V was shortened by 1 base and J by 11 bases, with 9 bases between the two germline ends. In DNA, the CDR3 is TGTGCCAGCAGCTTAGAGCTCCCAGCACCCCTCCACTTT. This encodes CASSLELPAPLHF.

Of note for this clonotype: Given a much more abundant clone one base away, this may be a read error. The J gene is TRBJ1-2, the V gene TRBV6-5, with TRBD1 matching 9 bases. This CDR3 is built from 15 residues. The V segment lost 2 bases and the J segment 8 bases; nucleotides outside the gene matches: 9. In germline, CDR1 is MNHEY, CDR2 SVGAGI. The CDR3 region is CASSYRGQGLPGYTF. Written as DNA, the CDR3 is TGTGCCAGCAGTTACCGGGGACAGGGACTGCCCGGCTACACCTTC.

This clonotype has at least ten counts. The rearrangement links TRBV7-3 to TRBJ2-1; TRBD2 aligns across 8 bases. There are 15 residues in the CDR3. The junction had 10 bases not matched to a gene; V was cut back by 2 bases and J by 10 bases. Per the germline V gene, CDR1 is SGHTA and CDR2 is FQGTGA. In nucleotides, the CDR3 is TGTGCCAGCAGCTTACGAATAGCGGGGACTAACGAGCAGTTCTTC. Translating gives CASSLRIAGTNEQFF.

Comment on this clonotype: The junction and the germline gene differ at one end; a read error may be behind it. The chain joins TRBV4-1 to TRBJ1-5; D possibly corresponds to TRBD1 (5 bases). CDR3 length: 16 residues. Per germline, CDR1 MGHRA and CDR2 YSYEKL. This CDR3 is CASSQSFGGSSQPQHF. CDR3 nucleotides: TGCGCCAGCAGCCAATCCTTCGGGGGAAGCAGTCAGCCCCAGCATTTT.

This clonotype was counted ten times or more. CDR3 in amino acids: CASSPLGVDEAFF. The CDR3 DNA sequence: TGCGCCAGCAGCCCTTTAGGGGTGGATGAAGCTTTCTTT. The J gene is TRBJ1-1, the V gene TRBV4-3; perhaps TRBD1 as D (5 bases). The germline V gene has CDR1 LGHNA and CDR2 YSLEER. This CDR3 has 13 residues. Trimming removed 4 bases from V and 7 bases from J, with 13 bases in between.

The chain links TRBV20-1 to TRBJ1-2, with D perhaps TRBD1 (5 bases). The CDR3 loop spans 13 amino acids. The V end lost 0 bases, the J end lost 7 bases, and 12 bases lay between the germline ends. CDR1 and CDR2 (germline): DFQATT, SNEGSKA (reference sequence). This CDR3 reads CSARDRLRGGYTF. CDR3 bases: TGCAGTGCTAGAGATCGATTAAGGGGTGGCTACACCTTC.

V usage is TRBV12-3 or TRBV12-4 and J usage is TRBJ1-1, with D maybe TRBD1 (6 bases). V lost 4 bases and J lost 1, with 13 bases in between. The CDR3 is 15 residues long. CDR3 sequence reads: CASSSGGTWNTEAFF. The CDR3, as DNA: TGTGCCAGCAGTTCCGGCGGGACATGGAACACTGAAGCTTTCTTT.

This clonotype was seen more than once but under ten times. V is TRBV13 and J is TRBJ2-4, with 11 bases that match TRBD2. Trimming removed 5 bases from V and 10 bases from J; junction bases left unmatched: 7. The CDR3 is 14 amino acids. The germline V gene has CDR1 PRHDT and CDR2 FYEKMQ (reference sequence). The CDR3 nucleotides read TGTGCCAGCAGCCCCACTAGCGGGAGCGCTATTCAGTACTTC. This gives the protein CASSPTSGSAIQYF.